Presented here are 4 T cell receptor beta chains from one specimen sequenced in a study of multiple sclerosis patients with progressive multifocal leukoencephalopathy. Measured with immunoSEQ multiplex PCR; TCRdb has only the in-frame clones, and not every one. This sample has about 30,000 clones, with almost 90% found just once. Described time point: 12 to 13 months of natalizumab therapy. This specimen was PBMCs, taken from a patient treated with natalizumab. All receptors come from a human donor with multiple sclerosis.

This chain uses TRBV2 with TRBJ2-7; no clear D gene. V lost 0 bases and J 4 bases, leaving 7 bases between the germline ends. Germline lookup yields CDR1 SNHLY and CDR2 FYNNEI. The CDR3 runs 13 residues. CDR3 amino acids: CASSEALSYEQYF. The CDR3, as DNA: TGTGCCAGCAGTGAAGCGCTCAGTTACGAGCAGTACTTC. Combining the CDR3 with reference TRBV2 and TRBJ2-7 gives the whole variable domain EPEVTQTPSHQVTQMGQEVILRCVPISNHLYFYWYRQILGQKVEFLVSFYNNEISEKSEIFDDQFSVERPDGSNFTLKIRSTKLEDSAMYFCASSEALSYEQYFGPGTRLTVT.

This sequence joins TRBV4-1 and TRBJ1-1; no clear D gene. The V gene lost 4 bases and the J gene lost 2 bases, with 23 bases spanning the gap. CDR1 is MGHRA and CDR2 is YSYEKL in the germline V gene. CDR3 length equals 18 residues. CDR3 DNA: TGCGCCAGCAGCCCCAGAACTTTCGGTAGTGACCTTAACACTGAAGCTTTCTTT. It yields the protein CASSPRTFGSDLNTEAFF.

In the case of this clone: Its ends do not fully match the called genes, so a read error is possible. The sample carries other DNA sequences with the same CDR3. The chain uses TRBV2 and TRBJ1-4, with 9 bases that match TRBD1. CDR1 is SNHLY, CDR2 FYNNEI, per germline. The CDR3 extends over 15 amino acids. CDR3 nucleotides: TGTGCCAGCTGGGGACAGGGAGTAGCGGGTGAAAAACTGTTTTTC. It specifies CASWGQGVAGEKLFF.

The gene calls are TRBV29-1 and TRBJ1-2, with 7 bases fitting TRBD1. V trimming: 3 bases; J trimming: 4 bases; junction bases outside the gene matches: 5. Germline V CDR1 and CDR2: SQVTM, ANQGSEA. There are 13 residues in the CDR3. CDR3 sequence: CSVETGPLYGYTF. The CDR3 coding sequence is TGCAGCGTTGAGACAGGGCCCCTCTATGGCTACACCTTC.